A selection of T cell receptor beta chains follows, all from one sample in a study of T cells after posttransplantation cyclophosphamide. The repertoire was sequenced with immunoSEQ multiplex PCR; TCRdb's copy has only in-frame clones and lacks some. The record shows 41,000 or so clones for this sample, with no singletons present. Material: PBMCs. These receptors all come from a man aged 25 to 45 in good health and a related stem cell transplant donor. CDR3s include the opening cysteine and the closing phenylalanine or tryptophan. A D gene is named only where the DNA matches it firmly. Clone size is stated in some rows and not others, as once, few, many or a class when expanded.

v_call: TRBV2
d_call: NA
j_call: TRBJ1-1
clone_size: many
cdr3_nt: TGTGCCAGCAGCTTGCGGTGGGAAGCTTTCTTT
cdr3_aa: CASSLRWEAFF

v_call: TRBV15
d_call: TRBD1
j_call: TRBJ2-1
clone_size: NA
cdr3_nt: TGTGCCACCAGCAGAGAACCCTTGGGACAGTCTAACAATGAGCAGTTCTTC
cdr3_aa: CATSREPLGQSNNEQFF

v_call: TRBV12-3/TRBV12-4
d_call: TRBD1
j_call: TRBJ1-1
clone_size: many
cdr3_nt: TGTGCCAGCAGCCGACAGGGGAACACTGAAGCTTTCTTT
cdr3_aa: CASSRQGNTEAFF

v_call: TRBV4-2
d_call: NA
j_call: TRBJ1-1
clone_size: many
cdr3_nt: TGTGCCAGCAGCCAAGGTCAGATGAACACTGAAGCTTTCTTT
cdr3_aa: CASSQGQMNTEAFF

v_call: TRBV19
d_call: TRBD1
j_call: TRBJ1-2
clone_size: many
cdr3_nt: TGTGCCAGTAGCCGGACAGGGCCAAACTATGGCTACACCTTC
cdr3_aa: CASSRTGPNYGYTF

v_call: TRBV28
d_call: NA
j_call: TRBJ2-1
clone_size: many
cdr3_nt: TGTGCCAGCAGTATAGTCGCTGAGCAGTTCTTC
cdr3_aa: CASSIVAEQFF

v_call: TRBV6-1
d_call: TRBD1
j_call: TRBJ2-7
clone_size: NA
cdr3_nt: TGTGCCAGCAGTGAGGGCTCGGGACAGTCCTACGAGCAGTACTTC
cdr3_aa: CASSEGSGQSYEQYF

v_call: TRBV4-2
d_call: TRBD2
j_call: TRBJ2-3
clone_size: many
cdr3_nt: TGTGCCAGCAGCCCAGCTAGACTAGCGGGGGGGCACACAGATACGCAGTATTTT
cdr3_aa: CASSPARLAGGHTDTQYF

v_call: TRBV5-1
d_call: TRBD2
j_call: TRBJ2-7
clone_size: few
cdr3_nt: TGCGCCAGCAGCTTGGGGGGGACTAGTAGTCGCGAGCAGTACTTC
cdr3_aa: CASSLGGTSSREQYF

v_call: TRBV9
d_call: TRBD2
j_call: TRBJ2-5
clone_size: NA
cdr3_nt: TGTGCCAGCAGCGTACGTCTAGCGGGGGCCCCAGAGACCCAGTACTTC
cdr3_aa: CASSVRLAGAPETQYF

v_call: TRBV15
d_call: TRBD1
j_call: TRBJ2-4
clone_size: few
cdr3_nt: TGTGCCACCAGCAGAGACCCTAGGACAGGGTTAGAAAACATTCAGTACTTC
cdr3_aa: CATSRDPRTGLENIQYF

v_call: TRBV9
d_call: NA
j_call: TRBJ2-7
clone_size: few
cdr3_nt: TGTGTTTTTTGTTTCAAGCAGGAGACGGCATACGAGCAGTACTTC
cdr3_aa: CVFCFKQETAYEQYF

v_call: TRBV5-1
d_call: TRBD1
j_call: TRBJ1-1
clone_size: NA
cdr3_nt: TGCGCCAGCAGCTTGGGACAGGGATTAGGAGAAGCTTTCTTT
cdr3_aa: CASSLGQGLGEAFF

v_call: TRBV5-1
d_call: NA
j_call: TRBJ2-1
clone_size: many
cdr3_nt: TGCGCCAGCAGCTTGGAGGGGGGGACGCAGGCTGAGCAGTTCTTC
cdr3_aa: CASSLEGGTQAEQFF

v_call: TRBV9
d_call: NA
j_call: TRBJ1-5
clone_size: few
cdr3_nt: TGTGCCAGCAGCGTAGGGGCGTTTAGCAATCAGCCCCAGCATTTT
cdr3_aa: CASSVGAFSNQPQHF

v_call: TRBV5-1
d_call: NA
j_call: TRBJ1-1
clone_size: many
cdr3_nt: TGCGCCAGCAGCTTGGCAGGGGCCAGAACTGAAGCTTTCTTT
cdr3_aa: CASSLAGARTEAFF

v_call: TRBV28
d_call: TRBD2
j_call: TRBJ2-1
clone_size: many
cdr3_nt: TGTGCCAGCAGTACTGGACTAGCGGGGGGGCAATACAATGAGCAGTTCTTC
cdr3_aa: CASSTGLAGGQYNEQFF

v_call: TRBV7-9
d_call: NA
j_call: TRBJ2-5
clone_size: many
cdr3_nt: TGTGCCAGCAGCCGCGGGGTCGGGGCCGAGGAGACCCAGTACTTC
cdr3_aa: CASSRGVGAEETQYF

v_call: TRBV5-1
d_call: TRBD1
j_call: TRBJ2-5
clone_size: many
cdr3_nt: TGCGCCAGCAGCCCCCAGACAGGGTTTCAGGAGACCCAGTACTTC
cdr3_aa: CASSPQTGFQETQYF

v_call: TRBV27
d_call: NA
j_call: TRBJ1-2
clone_size: many
cdr3_nt: TGTGCCAGCAGTTTAGGGGGACCCCTACAGGGTCCTGGCTACACCTTC
cdr3_aa: CASSLGGPLQGPGYTF

v_call: TRBV14
d_call: TRBD1
j_call: TRBJ2-1
clone_size: many
cdr3_nt: TGTGCCAGCAGCCAATATCGGGACAGGGAATACAATGAGCAGTTCTTC
cdr3_aa: CASSQYRDREYNEQFF

v_call: TRBV12-3/TRBV12-4
d_call: NA
j_call: TRBJ1-5
clone_size: many
cdr3_nt: TGTGCCAGCAGTTTAGTAGGGTTTGCGCAGCCCCAGCATTTT
cdr3_aa: CASSLVGFAQPQHF

v_call: TRBV29-1
d_call: TRBD1
j_call: TRBJ2-1
clone_size: many
cdr3_nt: TGCAGCGTTAGGGGACAGGGAGGCGAGCAGTTCTTC
cdr3_aa: CSVRGQGGEQFF

v_call: TRBV11-2
d_call: NA
j_call: TRBJ2-7
clone_size: many
cdr3_nt: TGTGCCAGCAGCTTAGGCAGGGTTGGGCTCTACGAGCAGTACTTC
cdr3_aa: CASSLGRVGLYEQYF

v_call: TRBV7-2
d_call: NA
j_call: TRBJ2-7
clone_size: many
cdr3_nt: TGTGCCAGCAGCTTAAGTCAACTCTACGAGCAGTACTTC
cdr3_aa: CASSLSQLYEQYF